This TCR beta chain was found in a study of T-cell reconstitution after alpha-beta-depleted transplantation in children. Regarding the study as a whole: The high TCRbeta diversity at day 60 in some patients came from surviving recipient T cells and thymic progenitors.

With 3 bases removed from V and 3 bases from J, the gap between germline ends came to 27 bases. Germline loops: CDR1 SGHDT, CDR2 YYEEEE. This CDR3 comprises 19 residues. Researchers prepared the TCRbeta library using unique molecular identifiers, the study reports. TCRdb re-called the PCR reads with MiXCR, one entry per CDR3 protein. The sample has fewer than 550,000 distinct CDR3 sequences; 15% to 20% are singletons. This clonotype was seen a few times. Its specificity is unknown. V usage is TRBV5-6 and J usage is TRBJ2-5; D perhaps matches TRBD1 (6 bases). The source material was PBMCs, mostly from graft donor cells, sampled 360 days after TCRalphabeta/CD19-depleted stem cell transplant. The TCR sequence derives from a boy younger than two who had a stem cell transplant for Wiskott-Aldrich syndrome, so the T cells may come from the graft donor. The CDR3 DNA is TGTGCCAGCAGCTGCAGGGGTAAGGGGTACCCACAACCCGAAGAGACCCAGTACTTC. Its translation is CASSCRGKGYPQPEETQYF.